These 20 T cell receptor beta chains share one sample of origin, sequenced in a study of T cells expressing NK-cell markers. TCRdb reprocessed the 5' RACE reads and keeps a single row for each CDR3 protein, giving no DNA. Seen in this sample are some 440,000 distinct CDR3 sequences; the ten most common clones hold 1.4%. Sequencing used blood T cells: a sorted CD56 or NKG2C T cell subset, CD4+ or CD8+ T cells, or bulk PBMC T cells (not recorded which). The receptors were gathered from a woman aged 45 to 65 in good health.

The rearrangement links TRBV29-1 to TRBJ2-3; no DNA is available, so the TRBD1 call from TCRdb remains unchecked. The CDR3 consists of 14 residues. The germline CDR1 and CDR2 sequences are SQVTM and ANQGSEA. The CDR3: CSVVGGRLTDTQYF.

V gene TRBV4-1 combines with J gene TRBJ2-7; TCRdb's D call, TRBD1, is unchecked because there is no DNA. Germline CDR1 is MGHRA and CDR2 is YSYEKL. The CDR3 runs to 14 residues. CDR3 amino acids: CASSSTGVQYEQYF.

CDR3 sequence: CASSQDYEGEAKNIQYF. This chain connects TRBV4-2 to TRBJ2-4; TCRdb picks TRBD1, but there is no DNA to check that call. This CDR3 is built from 17 residues. Germline assignment: CDR1 LGHNA and CDR2 YNFKEQ.

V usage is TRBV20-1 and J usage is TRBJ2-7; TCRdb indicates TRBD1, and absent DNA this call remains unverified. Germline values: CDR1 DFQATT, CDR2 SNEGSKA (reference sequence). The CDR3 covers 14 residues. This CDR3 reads CSATGTGDNYEQYF.

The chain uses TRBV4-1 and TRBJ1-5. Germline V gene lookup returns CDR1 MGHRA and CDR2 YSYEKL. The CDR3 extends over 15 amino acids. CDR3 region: CASSLREGNDQPQHF.

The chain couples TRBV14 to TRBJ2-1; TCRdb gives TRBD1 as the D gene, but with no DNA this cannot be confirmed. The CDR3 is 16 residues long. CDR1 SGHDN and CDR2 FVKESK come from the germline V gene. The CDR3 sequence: CASSQVLGPRDNEQFF.

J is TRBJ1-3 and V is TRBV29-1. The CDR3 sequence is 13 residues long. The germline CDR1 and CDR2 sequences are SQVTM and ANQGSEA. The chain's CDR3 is CSVVEGSGNTIYF. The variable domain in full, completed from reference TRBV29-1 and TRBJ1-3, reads SAVISQKPSRDICQRGTSLTIQCQVDSQVTMMFWYRQQPGQSLTLIATANQGSEATYESGFVIDKFPISRPNLTFSTLTVSNMSPEDSSIYLCSVVEGSGNTIYFGEGSWLTVV.

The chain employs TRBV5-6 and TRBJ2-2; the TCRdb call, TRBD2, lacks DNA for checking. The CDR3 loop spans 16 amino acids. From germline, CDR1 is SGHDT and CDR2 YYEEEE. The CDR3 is CASSMDSGRATGELFF. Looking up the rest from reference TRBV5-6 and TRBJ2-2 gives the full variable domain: DAGVTQSPTHLIKTRGQQVTLRCSPKSGHDTVSWYQQALGQGPQFIFQYYEEEERQRGNFPDRFSGHQFPNYSSELNVNALLLGDSALYLCASSMDSGRATGELFFGEGSRLTVL.

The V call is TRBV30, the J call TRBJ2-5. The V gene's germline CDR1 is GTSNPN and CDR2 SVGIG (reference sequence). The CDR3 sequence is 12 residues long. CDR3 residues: CAWSVAQETQYF.

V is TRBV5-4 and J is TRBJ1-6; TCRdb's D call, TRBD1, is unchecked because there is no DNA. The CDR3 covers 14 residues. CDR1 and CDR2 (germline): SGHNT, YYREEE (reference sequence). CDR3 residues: CASSRSDRNSPLHF. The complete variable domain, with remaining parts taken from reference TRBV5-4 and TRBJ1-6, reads ETGVTQSPTHLIKTRGQQVTLRCSSQSGHNTVSWYQQALGQGPQFIFQYYREEENGRGNFPPRFSGLQFPNYSSELNVNALELDDSALYLCASSRSDRNSPLHFGNGTRLTVT.

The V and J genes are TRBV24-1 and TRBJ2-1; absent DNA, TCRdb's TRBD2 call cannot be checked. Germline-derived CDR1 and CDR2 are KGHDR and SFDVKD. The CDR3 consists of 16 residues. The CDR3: CATSGLAGGGGNEQFF.

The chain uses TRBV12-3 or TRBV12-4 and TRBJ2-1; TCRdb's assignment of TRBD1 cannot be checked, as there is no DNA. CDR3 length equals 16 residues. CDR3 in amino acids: CASRTRGSASYNEQFF.

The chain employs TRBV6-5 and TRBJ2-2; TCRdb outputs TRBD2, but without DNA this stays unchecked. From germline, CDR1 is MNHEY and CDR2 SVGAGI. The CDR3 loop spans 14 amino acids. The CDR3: CASSVGGFTGELFF.

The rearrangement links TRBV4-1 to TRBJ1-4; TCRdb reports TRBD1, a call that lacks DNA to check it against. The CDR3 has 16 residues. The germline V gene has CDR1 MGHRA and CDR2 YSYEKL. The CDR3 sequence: CASSRQRGRGLEKLFF.

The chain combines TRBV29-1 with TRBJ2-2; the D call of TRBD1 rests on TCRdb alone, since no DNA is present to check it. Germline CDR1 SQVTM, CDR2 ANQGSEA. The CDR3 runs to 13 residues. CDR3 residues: CSVSPGATGELFF.

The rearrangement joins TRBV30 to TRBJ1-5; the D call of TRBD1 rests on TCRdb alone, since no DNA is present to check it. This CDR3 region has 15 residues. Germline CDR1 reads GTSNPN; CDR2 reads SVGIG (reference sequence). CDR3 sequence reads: CAWSQLGRVGQPQHF.

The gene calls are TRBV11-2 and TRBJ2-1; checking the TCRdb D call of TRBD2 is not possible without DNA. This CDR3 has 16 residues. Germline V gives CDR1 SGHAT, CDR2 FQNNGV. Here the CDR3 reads CASSPRGIAGYNEQFF.

This chain's CDR3 is CASSYGGMGQLNTGELFF. This chain joins TRBV28 and TRBJ2-2; checking the TCRdb D call of TRBD1 is not possible without DNA. CDR1 is MDHEN, CDR2 SYDVKM, per germline. The CDR3 spans 18 residues.

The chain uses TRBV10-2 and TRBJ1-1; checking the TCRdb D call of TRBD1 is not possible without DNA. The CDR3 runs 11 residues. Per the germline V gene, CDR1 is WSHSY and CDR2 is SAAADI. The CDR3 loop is CASSGTLGAFF.

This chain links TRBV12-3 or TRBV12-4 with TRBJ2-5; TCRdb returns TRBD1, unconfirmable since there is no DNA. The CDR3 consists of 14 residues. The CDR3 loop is CASGTGQGQETQYF.